These 16 T cell receptor beta chains were sequenced from one sample in a study of shared clonotypes between healthy human individuals. Assay used: immunoSEQ multiplex PCR; TCRdb lists only in-frame clones, some missing. The sample shows around 600,000 clones, about 96% of them seen only once. The specimen was naive CD4+ T cells sorted from blood. Documented subset: CD45RA+ positively selected. The receptors here all came from a woman younger than 45 in good health.

The gene calls are TRBV6-1 and TRBJ2-3; 12 bases match TRBD2. Losses at the gene ends were 7 bases for V and 4 bases for J; bases not matched to a gene: 6. CDR1 is MNHNS and CDR2 is SASEGT in the germline V gene. This CDR3 contains 15 residues. The CDR3 reads CASIRLAGDADTQYF. CDR3 coding DNA: TGTGCCAGCATCAGACTAGCGGGAGATGCAGATACGCAGTATTTT.

This clone appeared a single time. This chain links TRBV4-1 with TRBJ2-1, with 7 nucleotides matching TRBD2. This CDR3 has 15 residues. J gave up 1 base and V 1 base, and 1 base lay outside the gene matches. From germline, CDR1 is MGHRA and CDR2 YSYEKL. The chain's CDR3 is CASSQGSGSYNEQFF. CDR3 sequence (DNA): TGCGCCAGCAGCCAAGGTAGCGGGTCCTACAATGAGCAGTTCTTC.

This chain uses TRBV11-1 with TRBJ2-5; D gene unclear. There are 14 residues in the CDR3. Germline V gives CDR1 SGHAT, CDR2 FQDESV (reference sequence). V lost 4 bases and J lost 2, with 11 bases in between. CDR3 protein: CASSSDSTQETQYF. As DNA, the CDR3 is TGTGCCAGCAGCTCTGACTCGACTCAAGAGACCCAGTACTTC. Full variable domain (rest looked up from reference TRBV11-1 and TRBJ2-5): EAEVAQSPRYKITEKSQAVAFWCDPISGHATLYWYRQILGQGPELLVQFQDESVVDDSQLPKDRFSAERLKGVDSTLKIQPAELGDSAMYLCASSSDSTQETQYFGPGTRLLVL.

The chain combines TRBV7-9 with TRBJ2-2, with 7 positions matching TRBD1. Trimming at V came to 6 bases and at J to 1 base, leaving 5 bases not matched to a gene. CDR1 and CDR2 (germline): SEHNR, FQNEAQ (reference sequence). The CDR3 is made up of 15 amino acids. CDR3 in DNA: TGTGCCAGCAGTCGGACAGGTCGGAACACCGGGGAGCTGTTTTTT. Its protein is CASSRTGRNTGELFF.

The chain has TRBV29-1 and TRBJ1-2; D is uncertain. The V end was cut by 6 bases, the J end by 1 base, with 9 bases between. This CDR3 spans 12 amino acids. The germline V gene has CDR1 SQVTM and CDR2 ANQGSEA. CDR3 protein: CSVDWDNYGYTF. The CDR3 DNA reads TGCAGCGTGGACTGGGATAACTATGGCTACACCTTC.

The chain couples TRBV6-1 to TRBJ1-2; D not certain. With 5 bases removed from V and 5 bases from J, the gap between germline ends came to 12 bases. Germline lookup yields CDR1 MNHNS and CDR2 SASEGT. The CDR3 consists of 13 residues. The CDR3 nucleotides are TGTGCCAGCAGTCTTGTTATGGCTTATGGCTACACCTTC. This sequence encodes CASSLVMAYGYTF.

The chain joins TRBV13 to TRBJ1-4; 10 nucleotides agree with TRBD1. The germline V gene has CDR1 PRHDT and CDR2 FYEKMQ (reference sequence). The V gene end was trimmed by 1 base and the J gene end by 2 bases; junction bases not matched to a gene: 16. The CDR3 totals 21 residues. CDR3 in amino acids: CASSLARSYGTGVSTNEKLFF. In DNA, the CDR3 is TGTGCCAGCAGCTTAGCCCGGTCGTATGGGACAGGGGTCTCCACTAATGAAAAACTGTTTTTT.

V and J are TRBV7-9 and TRBJ2-7; 9 bases are a match to TRBD1. The CDR3 is 15 residues long. V shed 5 bases and J 2 bases; nucleotides not matched to a gene: 7. In germline, CDR1 is SEHNR, CDR2 FQNEAQ (reference sequence). The CDR3 loop reads CASSPGQGGPYEQYF. CDR3 DNA sequence: TGTGCCAGCAGCCCGGGACAGGGAGGTCCCTACGAGCAGTACTTC.

The gene calls are TRBV10-3 and TRBJ1-5; TRBD1 matches at 9 bases. The germline V gene encodes CDR1 ENHRY and CDR2 SYGVKD. The CDR3 has 17 residues. J was trimmed by 3 bases and V by 0 bases; bases with no gene match: 6. The CDR3 region is CAISESGTGLPNQPQHF. CDR3 bases: TGTGCCATCAGTGAGTCTGGGACAGGGCTCCCCAATCAGCCCCAGCATTTT.

The chain recombines TRBV6-1 with TRBJ2-1, with 12 nucleotides matching TRBD2. The germline gives CDR1 MNHNS, CDR2 SASEGT. The CDR3 spans 14 residues. J lost 8 bases, V lost 6 bases, and 5 bases had no gene match. CDR3 protein: CASRRLAGDHEQFF. CDR3 DNA sequence: TGTGCCAGCAGACGACTAGCGGGAGATCATGAGCAGTTCTTC.

The chain uses TRBV12-5 and TRBJ1-2; D perhaps matches TRBD1 (5 bases). CDR1 is LGHNT, CDR2 FRNRAP, per germline. This CDR3 spans 14 amino acids. Trimming left V 0 bases short and J 6 bases short, with 11 bases between. CDR3 sequence reads: CASGLVPQGNGYTF. CDR3 DNA: TGTGCTAGTGGTTTGGTACCCCAGGGAAATGGCTACACCTTC.

The chain couples TRBV18 to TRBJ2-7, with 12 bases that match TRBD2. CDR3 length: 14 residues. The V segment lost 4 bases and the J segment 4 bases; nucleotides outside the gene matches: 2. Germline lookup yields CDR1 KGHSH and CDR2 LQKENI. CDR3 amino acids: CASSRLAGDYEQYF. The CDR3 nucleotides read TGTGCCAGCTCACGACTAGCGGGGGATTACGAGCAGTACTTC.

The chain combines TRBV30 with TRBJ1-6, with a possible D match to TRBD1 (6 bases). Germline V gene data show CDR1 as GTSNPN and CDR2 as SVGIG (reference sequence). Trimming stripped 0 bases from V and 0 bases from J, with 18 bases between. The CDR3 has 19 residues. The CDR3 here is CAWSVRGGQGSSYNSPLHF. CDR3 nucleotide sequence: TGTGCCTGGAGTGTACGGGGGGGGCAAGGAAGCTCCTATAATTCACCCCTCCACTTT.

The genes are TRBV6-4 and TRBJ2-2, with D maybe TRBD1 (6 bases). Per germline, CDR1 MRHNA and CDR2 SNTAGT. The CDR3 has 17 amino acids. The V gene lost 3 bases and the J gene lost 6 bases, with 20 bases spanning the gap. In DNA form, the CDR3 reads TGTGCCAGCAGTGAAAGAGGGGACAACCTGGGGTCCGGGGAGCTGTTTTTT. Residues: CASSERGDNLGSGELFF.

This clone appeared once. This chain uses TRBV7-3 with TRBJ2-1, with 13 bases aligning to TRBD2. The CDR3 length is 14 residues. Unmatched junction bases numbered 4, after V lost 5 bases and J lost 9 bases. CDR1 and CDR2 (germline): SGHTA, FQGTGA. CDR3 nucleotides: TGTGCCAGCAGCCCCGGGACTAGCGGGACTGAGCAGTTCTTC. Encoded protein: CASSPGTSGTEQFF.

This clone was seen a single time. The chain joins TRBV27 to TRBJ1-2; D not resolved. CDR3 length: 14 residues. Germline values: CDR1 MNHEY, CDR2 SMNVEV (reference sequence). Deletions cut 0 bases from V and 1 base from J, with 6 bases between. This CDR3 reads CASSLSGNNYGYTF. The CDR3 nucleotides read TGTGCCAGCAGTTTATCGGGCAATAACTATGGCTACACCTTC.